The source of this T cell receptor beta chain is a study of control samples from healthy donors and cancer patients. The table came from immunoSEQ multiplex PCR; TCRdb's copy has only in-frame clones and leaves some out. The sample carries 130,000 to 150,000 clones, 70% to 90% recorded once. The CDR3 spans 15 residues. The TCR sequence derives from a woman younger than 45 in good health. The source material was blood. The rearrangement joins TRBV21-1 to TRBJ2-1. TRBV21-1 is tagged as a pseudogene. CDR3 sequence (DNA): TGTGCCAGCAGTCCCAGCCGGGACCATTACAATGAGCAGTTCTTC. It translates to CASSPSRDHYNEQFF.